The present T cell receptor beta chain was sequenced within a study of cytomegalovirus exposure and HLA in healthy donors. This CDR3 comprises 15 residues. The V end was cut by 0 bases, the J end by 3 bases, with 9 bases between. Per germline, CDR1 MNHEY and CDR2 SVGAGI. The study ran its PCR with 60 Vbeta and 13 Jbeta primers. The protocol was immunoSEQ multiplex PCR, while the TCRdb copy is restricted to in-frame clones and leaves out a portion. This sample has some 140,000 clones, with 79% found just once. When sampled, the donors appeared nominally healthy, though they likely had unrecorded immune exposures.

The sequenced sample was PBMCs. This clonotype originated in a female donor in good health and CMV-seronegative. The chain joins TRBV6-5 to TRBJ1-3; tentative D call: TRBD1 (5 bases). DNA of the CDR3: TGTGCCAGCAGTTACTCTGCAGGGCGTGGAAACACCATATATTTT. This codes for CASSYSAGRGNTIYF.